This T cell receptor beta chain was profiled in a study of blood T cell repertoires in COVID-19 (dated by TCRdb to the early 2020s). General notes on the study: Samples from collaborators originated in the United States, Italy and Spain and spanned both the acute and convalescent phases of COVID-19. The material from the prospective study consisted of cDNA or gDNA derived from T cells, B-cell-depleted T cells, or PBMCs. Subjects who had been exposed to COVID-19, were actively infected with it, or had recovered from it provided the deeply sampled blood TCRbeta repertoires that made up the dataset. The repertoires were made available in a free public database intended to serve as a resource for research on the immune response to SARS-CoV-2. The samples were drawn from two sources: the first 160 participants of the ongoing ImmuneRACE study, and 1,254 subjects contributed by 6 global collaborators. Sample metadata almost always included a de-identified subject ID, COVID-19 status, age in years and sex. Where available, HLA class I and class II types were obtained from metadata supplied by the sample provider rather than from assay-based typing.

TCRbeta CDR3 regions were amplified from genomic DNA using the immunoSEQ Assay, a bias-controlled multiplex PCR. As for the original processing: Nucleated cell counts per sample were estimated from amplification of reference gene primers within the assay. To quantify the absolute abundance of each unique TCRbeta CDR3 rearrangement, sequence reads were collapsed and filtered. For each sample, productive Simpson clonality was calculated by taking the square root of Simpson's diversity index across productive rearrangements. Held by TCRdb, this immuneACCESS table contains in-frame sequences only and omits some clones. Under half of the omission traces to an unresolved V gene where checked; the cause of the rest is unknown. The V and J calls and clone size are taken from that table; D and trimming were inferred from the DNA. This sample holds about 320,000 clones; approximately 85% were observed only once. 7.2% of the sample lies in the top ten.

General study outcomes and caveats: The quantity of clinical and demographic metadata differed by source and by participant and was supplied without curation.

As regards this clone: The specificity of this receptor is unknown. No much larger clonotype is one base removed from it; base qualities were not supplied.

Each collaborating institution followed its own protocols to collect whole blood in K2EDTA tubes. Collaborator samples were shipped for TCRbeta analysis as frozen whole blood, isolated PBMCs, or DNA extracted from either sample type. The germline V gene (reference sequence) sets CDR1 to GTSNPN and CDR2 to SVGIG. A distance of 16 bases separates the germline ends of V and J, which lose 3 bases and 7 bases respectively. The CDR3 goes from the cysteine to the phenylalanine over 14 residues. The sequence is cut down to CDR3 DNA, 42 bases in frame from base 1. This clonotype originated in a human donor in a cohort sampled during active COVID-19. The sequencing sample was made of peripheral blood. The V gene is TRBV30 and the J gene is TRBJ1-5; confidence is insufficient to name the D gene. The CDR3 has the sequence CAWSDSTFAQPQHF. The DNA sequence follows: TGTGCCTGGAGCGATTCGACATTTGCGCAGCCCCAGCATTTT. Where the CDR3 stops, the reference TRBV30 and TRBJ1-5 genes take over; the full variable domain is SQTIHQWPATLVQPVGSPLSLECTVEGTSNPNLYWYRQAAGRGLQLLFYSVGIGQISSEVPQNLSASRPQDRQFILSSKKLLLSDSGFYLCAWSDSTFAQPQHFGDGTRLSIL.